This TCR beta chain was found in a study of identical twins. This CDR3 is built from 12 residues. Trimming pared 6 bases from V and 2 bases from J, leaving 8 bases between. Germline assignment: CDR1 DFQATT and CDR2 SNEGSKA (reference sequence). About this clonotype itself: Its antigen is undetermined.

Points from the study as a whole: Twin pairs' shared out-of-frame alpha sequences were enriched in low generation probability.

From the 5' RACE reads, TCRdb called clonotypes with MiXCR, one entry per CDR3 protein. Of around 650,000 distinct CDR3 sequences detected, roughly 7.1% appear once; the ten largest clones hold 1.5% to 2%. The same sample was also studied in work on yellow fever vaccine responses in identical twins.

The chain recombines TRBV20-1 with TRBJ1-5; the D gene is possibly TRBD1 (5 bases). The clonotype originates from a woman younger than 30 in good health. Sequencing was carried out using PBMCs. DNA of the CDR3: TGCAGTGCCCAGGGTGGCAATCAGCCCCAGCATTTT. As protein: CSAQGGNQPQHF.